The rows below give T cell receptor beta chains drawn from one sample of a study of shared clonotypes between healthy human individuals. Method: immunoSEQ multiplex PCR; TCRdb's copy keeps in-frame clones and lacks some. The table lists about 1,500,000 clones, around 97% of them singletons, with roughly 1.2% in the top ten. The sample consisted of naive CD4+ T cells sorted from blood. The receptors shown here come from a man aged 30 to 39 in good health. CDR3s include the opening cysteine and the closing phenylalanine or tryptophan. A D gene is named only where the DNA matches it firmly. Part of the rows lack a size; the others show once, few, many or a class for expanded clones.

D,size,V,J,DNA,CDR3
TRBD2,-,TRBV7-9,TRBJ2-7,TGTGCCAGCAGCCTCACTAGCGGCGAGCAGTACTTC,CASSLTSGEQYF
-,-,TRBV13,TRBJ2-2,TGTGCCAGCAGCTTAGGCCTCGGAGTTGACACCGGGGAGCTGTTTTTT,CASSLGLGVDTGELFF
-,-,TRBV7-9,TRBJ2-7,TGTGCCAGCAGCTTCCCCGGGAAGGCCTACGAGCAGTACTTC,CASSFPGKAYEQYF
TRBD2,-,TRBV4-2,TRBJ2-7,TGTGCCAGCAGCCCCAAGATGGGGACTAGCGGCTCCTACGAGCAGTACTTC,CASSPKMGTSGSYEQYF
-,-,TRBV29-1,TRBJ1-1,TGCAGCGTTGAACTTGCAATAGAAGCTTTCTTT,CSVELAIEAFF
-,-,TRBV15,TRBJ2-5,TGTGCCACCTCTCTAGGGAAAGAGACCCAGTACTTC,CATSLGKETQYF
-,-,TRBV11-2,TRBJ2-1,TGTGCCAGCAGGGGGGTCGGAGGGTCCGTAAACAATGAGCAGTTCTTC,CASRGVGGSVNNEQFF
TRBD2,-,TRBV7-3,TRBJ2-7,TGTGCCAGCAGCTTGGCGGGAGGGGGCAACGAGCAGTACTTC,CASSLAGGGNEQYF
-,few,TRBV18,TRBJ2-3,TGTGCCAGCTCAGACACAGATACGCAGTATTTT,CASSDTDTQYF
TRBD2,-,TRBV7-7,TRBJ2-1,TGTGCTAGCAGCCCTGGACTAGCCCGTATCAATGAGCAGTTCTTC,CASSPGLARINEQFF
-,-,TRBV2,TRBJ2-3,TGTGCCAGCTTAACAGGTCTTAGCACAGATACGCAGTATTTT,CASLTGLSTDTQYF
-,-,TRBV25-1,TRBJ2-5,TGTGCCAGCAGTGAAGGGGGGTTCGCCCAAGAGACCCAGTACTTC,CASSEGGFAQETQYF
-,-,TRBV18,TRBJ1-1,TGTGCCAGCTCACCACGATCGGGGGATGGAGAAGCTTTCTTT,CASSPRSGDGEAFF
-,-,TRBV6-5,TRBJ1-1,TGTGCCAGCACCCTGACTAAGGGGTTGAACACTGAAGCTTTCTTT,CASTLTKGLNTEAFF
-,-,TRBV5-5,TRBJ2-3,TGTGCCAGCAGCTTGCGTAGCGGCATCGGAGATACGCAGTATTTT,CASSLRSGIGDTQYF
TRBD2,-,TRBV7-9,TRBJ2-7,TGTGCCAGCAGCCTTAGCGGGAGCTCCTACGAGCAGTACTTC,CASSLSGSSYEQYF
TRBD2,once,TRBV9,TRBJ2-1,TGTGCCAGCAGCTCAAGGGGACTAGCGACTCCTACCCGGCAGTTCTTC,CASSSRGLATPTRQFF
-,-,TRBV1,TRBJ1-1,TGCACCAGCAGCCCCGGGAGGGGCGCTGAAGCTTTCTTT,CTSSPGRGAEAFF
-,-,TRBV6-5,TRBJ2-1,TGTGCCAGACCACAGGGATTGTGGCCGGAGTTCTTC,CARPQGLWPEFF
TRBD1,-,TRBV11-2,TRBJ2-1,TGTGCCAGCAGCCTCCGGACAGGGTGGGGGAATGAGCAGTTCTTC,CASSLRTGWGNEQFF
-,-,TRBV19,TRBJ1-1,TGTGCCAGTAGCCAGACGGATCTGAACACTGAAGCTTTCTTT,CASSQTDLNTEAFF
TRBD2,-,TRBV7-8,TRBJ2-3,TGTGCCAGCAGGACTAGCGGCACAGATACGCAGTATTTT,CASRTSGTDTQYF
-,-,TRBV29-1,TRBJ2-1,TGCAGCGTTCAGAAGGCGGGATACGGTGAGCAGTTCTTC,CSVQKAGYGEQFF
-,-,TRBV15,TRBJ2-5,TGTGCCACCAGCAGAGATCTTGGTTTCGGGGAAGAGACCCAGTACTTC,CATSRDLGFGEETQYF
-,-,TRBV27,TRBJ2-3,TGTGCCGGGCATAGCGGCGTGTCGGCAGATACGCAGTATTTT,CAGHSGVSADTQYF
-,-,TRBV10-3,TRBJ1-4,TGTGCCGCCTCCGGGGGAGGATCAAATGAAAAACTGTTTTTT,CAASGGGSNEKLFF
-,-,TRBV7-9,TRBJ2-2,TGTGCCAGCAGCTTATCCTCGGGGGAGCTGTTTTTT,CASSLSSGELFF
-,-,TRBV2,TRBJ2-3,TGTGCCAGCAGTGAATGGGTTACCAAAACGGATACGCAGTATTTT,CASSEWVTKTDTQYF
-,-,TRBV4-3,TRBJ2-7,TGCGCCAGCAGCCAAGTATTAGGCGGGGCCTACGAGCAGTACTTC,CASSQVLGGAYEQYF
TRBD1,-,TRBV19,TRBJ2-7,TGTGCCAGTAGTACAAAAACAGGGGGCGAGCAGTACTTC,CASSTKTGGEQYF
-,-,TRBV19,TRBJ2-5,TGTGCCAGTAGTATGAGTGTAGTTCAAGAGACCCAGTACTTC,CASSMSVVQETQYF
-,-,TRBV5-1,TRBJ2-6,TGCGCCAGCGGAACCACAGGAGGTGGGGCCAACGTCCTGACTTTC,CASGTTGGGANVLTF
TRBD2,-,TRBV29-1,TRBJ2-7,TGCAGCGTTCTAGCGGGAAGGACTTTTCAGTACTTC,CSVLAGRTFQYF
-,-,TRBV7-8,TRBJ2-7,TGTGCCAGCAGCCGAGGGAGCTCCTACGAGCAGTACTTC,CASSRGSSYEQYF
TRBD2,-,TRBV29-1,TRBJ2-2,TGCAGCGCGAGCGGGAGGGTCACCGGGGAGCTGTTTTTT,CSASGRVTGELFF
-,-,TRBV7-6,TRBJ2-1,TGTGCCAGCAGCTTCCCGGGTTTCAATGAGCAGTTCTTC,CASSFPGFNEQFF
-,-,TRBV27,TRBJ1-2,TGTGCCAGCAGTTCCCCTCGGTTTAACTATGGCTACACCTTC,CASSSPRFNYGYTF
-,-,TRBV6-1,TRBJ2-2,TGTGCCAGCAGTGAATCGAACACCGGGGAGCTGTTTTTT,CASSESNTGELFF
-,-,TRBV5-4,TRBJ1-1,TGTGCCAGCAGCCGGTCACAGGGCTTCGGTGAAGCTTTCTTT,CASSRSQGFGEAFF
-,-,TRBV18,TRBJ2-7,TGTGCCAGCTCACCACCTTCAGGAACCTACGAGCAGTACTTC,CASSPPSGTYEQYF
-,-,TRBV5-4,TRBJ1-2,TGTGCCAGCAGCTTGGTCCGTCAGGACTATGGCTACACCTTC,CASSLVRQDYGYTF
-,-,TRBV28,TRBJ2-7,TGTGCCAGCAGACTGGGACTGAAGCGGACAGTATCCCGCGAGTACGAGCAGTACTTC,CASRLGLKRTVSREYEQYF
-,-,TRBV5-4,TRBJ1-1,TGTGCCAGCAGCCCACCCCGGGGGCTGGCCACTGAAGCTTTCTTT,CASSPPRGLATEAFF
-,-,TRBV18,TRBJ2-2,TGTGCCAGCTCACCGTTATGGAGGGCCGACACCGGGGAGCTGTTTTTT,CASSPLWRADTGELFF
TRBD2,-,TRBV19,TRBJ2-7,TGTGCCAGTAGACCTCTCCCGGGTAGCGGGAGGAATGAGCAGTACTTC,CASRPLPGSGRNEQYF
TRBD2,-,TRBV5-6,TRBJ2-3,TGTGCCAGCAGCTTGGTTCTAGCGGGAGATACACCAGATACGCAGTATTTT,CASSLVLAGDTPDTQYF
TRBD1,-,TRBV19,TRBJ1-3,TGTGCCAGTAGTATCAACAGGGGTGGAAACACCATATATTTT,CASSINRGGNTIYF
-,-,TRBV4-3,TRBJ1-4,TGCGCCAGCAGCCGCCGAGCCGGGGCAACTAATGAAAAACTGTTTTTT,CASSRRAGATNEKLFF
TRBD1,-,TRBV23-1,TRBJ2-7,TGCGCCAGCAGTCACCAACAGGGGGAGCGACCAGTCGAGCAGTACTTC,CASSHQQGERPVEQYF